Included here is one T cell receptor (beta chain) sequence, with context. This record comes from a study of blood T cell repertoires in COVID-19. About the research overall: PBMCs, B-cell-depleted T cells, or T cells provided the cDNA or gDNA that made up the material.

Sequenced by immunoSEQ multiplex PCR; TCRdb stores in-frame clones only, minus some. The data hold 210,000 or so clones, with roughly nine tenths observed a single time. Germline V gene data show CDR1 as GTSNPN and CDR2 as SVGIG (reference sequence). The CDR3 consists of 12 residues. V trimming: 5 bases; J trimming: 2 bases; junction bases outside the gene matches: 2. The source material was peripheral blood. The chain has TRBV30 and TRBJ1-2, with 7 bases matching TRBD1. This receptor was taken from a woman between 45 and 65 years old with acute or convalescent COVID-19. CDR3 nucleotide sequence: TGTGCCTGGGACAGGGTCAACTATGGCTACACCTTC. Amino acids: CAWDRVNYGYTF.